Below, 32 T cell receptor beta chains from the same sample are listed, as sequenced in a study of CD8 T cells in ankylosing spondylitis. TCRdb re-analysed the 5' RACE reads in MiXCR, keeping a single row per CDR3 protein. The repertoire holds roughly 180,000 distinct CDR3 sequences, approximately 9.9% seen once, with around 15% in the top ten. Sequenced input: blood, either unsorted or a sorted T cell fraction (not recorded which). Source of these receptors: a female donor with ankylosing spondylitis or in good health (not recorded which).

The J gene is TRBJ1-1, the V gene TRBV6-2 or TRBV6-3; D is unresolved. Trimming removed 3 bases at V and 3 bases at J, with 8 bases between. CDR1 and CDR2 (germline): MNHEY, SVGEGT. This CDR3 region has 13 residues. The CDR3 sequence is CASSYKSYTEAFF. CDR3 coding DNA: TGTGCCAGCAGTTATAAGAGCTACACTGAAGCTTTCTTT.

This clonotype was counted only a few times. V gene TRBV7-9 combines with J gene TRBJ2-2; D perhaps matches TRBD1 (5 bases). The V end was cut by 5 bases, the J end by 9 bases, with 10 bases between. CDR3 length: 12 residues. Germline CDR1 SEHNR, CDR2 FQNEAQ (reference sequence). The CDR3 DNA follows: TGTGCCAGCAGCAACCAGGGTCGGGAGCTGTTTTTT. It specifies CASSNQGRELFF.

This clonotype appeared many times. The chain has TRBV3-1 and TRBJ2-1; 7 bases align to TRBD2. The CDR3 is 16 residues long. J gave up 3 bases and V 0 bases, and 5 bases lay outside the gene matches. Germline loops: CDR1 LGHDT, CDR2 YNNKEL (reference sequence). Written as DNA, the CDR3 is TGTGCCAGCAGCCAAGATTGGGGGAGGGGCTACAATGAGCAGTTCTTC. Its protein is CASSQDWGRGYNEQFF.

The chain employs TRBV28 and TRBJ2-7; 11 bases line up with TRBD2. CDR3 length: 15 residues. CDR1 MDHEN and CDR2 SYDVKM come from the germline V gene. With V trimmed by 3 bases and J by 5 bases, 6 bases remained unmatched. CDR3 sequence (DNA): TGTGCCAGCAGTTTTCCAATAGCGGGAGGGCACGAGCAGTACTTC. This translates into CASSFPIAGGHEQYF.

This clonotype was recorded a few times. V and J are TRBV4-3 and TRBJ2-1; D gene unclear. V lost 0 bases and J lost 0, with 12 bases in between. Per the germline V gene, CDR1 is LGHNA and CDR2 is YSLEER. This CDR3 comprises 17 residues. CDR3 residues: CASSQESATSSYNEQFF. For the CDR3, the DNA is TGCGCCAGCAGCCAAGAGAGTGCAACCAGCTCCTACAATGAGCAGTTCTTC.

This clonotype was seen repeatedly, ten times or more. The CDR3 is CASSWGESYTF. The CDR3 DNA follows: TGTGCCAGCAGTTGGGGGGAAAGCTACACCTTC. The chain combines TRBV6-5 with TRBJ1-2; D perhaps matches TRBD1 (5 bases). CDR1 is MNHEY, CDR2 SVGAGI, per germline. V lost 4 bases and J lost 9, with 9 bases in between. The CDR3 has 11 residues.

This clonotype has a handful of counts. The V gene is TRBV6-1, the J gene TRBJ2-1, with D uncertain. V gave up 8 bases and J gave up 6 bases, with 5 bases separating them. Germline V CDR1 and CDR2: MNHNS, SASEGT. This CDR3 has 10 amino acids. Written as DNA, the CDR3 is TGTGCCAGCCTATTCAATGAGCAGTTCTTC. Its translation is CASLFNEQFF.

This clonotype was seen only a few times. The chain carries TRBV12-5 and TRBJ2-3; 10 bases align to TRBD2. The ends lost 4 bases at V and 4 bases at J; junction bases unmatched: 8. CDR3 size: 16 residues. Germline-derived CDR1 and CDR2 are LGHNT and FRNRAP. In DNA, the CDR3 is TGTGCTAGTGGTTCAATACTAGCGGGAATCGCAGATACGCAGTATTTT. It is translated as CASGSILAGIADTQYF.

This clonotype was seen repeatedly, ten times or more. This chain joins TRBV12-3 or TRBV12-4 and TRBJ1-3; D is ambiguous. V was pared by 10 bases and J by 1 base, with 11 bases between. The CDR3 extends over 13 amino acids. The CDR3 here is CATRPVSGNTIYF. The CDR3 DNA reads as TGTGCCACCAGACCCGTTTCTGGAAACACCATATATTTT.

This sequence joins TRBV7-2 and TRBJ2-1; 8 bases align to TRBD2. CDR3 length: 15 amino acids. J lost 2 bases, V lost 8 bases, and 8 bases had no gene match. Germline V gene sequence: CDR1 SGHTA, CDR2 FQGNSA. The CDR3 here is CASETNSGAYNEQFF. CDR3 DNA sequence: TGTGCCAGCGAAACTAATAGCGGGGCCTACAATGAGCAGTTCTTC. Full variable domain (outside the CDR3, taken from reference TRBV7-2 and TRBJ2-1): GAGVSQSPSNKVTEKGKDVELRCDPISGHTALYWYRQSLGQGLEFLIYFQGNSAPDKSGLPSDRFSAERTGGSVSTLTIQRTQQEDSAVYLCASETNSGAYNEQFFGPGTRLTVL.

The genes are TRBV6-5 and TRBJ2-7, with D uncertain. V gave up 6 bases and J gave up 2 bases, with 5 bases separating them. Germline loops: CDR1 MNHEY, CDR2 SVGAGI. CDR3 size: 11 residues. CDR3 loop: CASRATYEQYF. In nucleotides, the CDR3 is TGTGCCAGCAGAGCAACCTACGAGCAGTACTTC.

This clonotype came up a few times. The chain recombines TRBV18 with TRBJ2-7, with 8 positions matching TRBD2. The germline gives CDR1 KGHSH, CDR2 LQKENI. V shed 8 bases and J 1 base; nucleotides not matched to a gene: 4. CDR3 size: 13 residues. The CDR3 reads CASRAGASYEQYF. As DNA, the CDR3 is TGTGCCAGCCGAGCGGGGGCTTCCTACGAGCAGTACTTC.

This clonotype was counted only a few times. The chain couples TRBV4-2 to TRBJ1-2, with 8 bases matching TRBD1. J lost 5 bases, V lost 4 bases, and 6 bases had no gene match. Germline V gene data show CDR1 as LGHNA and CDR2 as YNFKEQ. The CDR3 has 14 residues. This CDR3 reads CASSPGQGGYGYTF. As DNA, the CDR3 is TGTGCCAGCAGCCCAGGACAGGGAGGTTATGGCTACACCTTC.

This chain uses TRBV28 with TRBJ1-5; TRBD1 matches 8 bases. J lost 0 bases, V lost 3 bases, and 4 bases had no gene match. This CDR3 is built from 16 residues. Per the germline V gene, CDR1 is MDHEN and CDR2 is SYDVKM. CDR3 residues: CASSLTGDYSNQPQHF. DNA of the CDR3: TGTGCCAGCAGTTTGACAGGGGATTATAGCAATCAGCCCCAGCATTTT.

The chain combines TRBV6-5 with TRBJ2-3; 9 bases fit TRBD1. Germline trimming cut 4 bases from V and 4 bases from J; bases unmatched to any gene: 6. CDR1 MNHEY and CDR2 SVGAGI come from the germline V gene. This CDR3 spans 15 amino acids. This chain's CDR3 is CASSFGQGIADTQYF. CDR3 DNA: TGTGCCAGCAGTTTCGGACAGGGGATCGCAGATACGCAGTATTTT.

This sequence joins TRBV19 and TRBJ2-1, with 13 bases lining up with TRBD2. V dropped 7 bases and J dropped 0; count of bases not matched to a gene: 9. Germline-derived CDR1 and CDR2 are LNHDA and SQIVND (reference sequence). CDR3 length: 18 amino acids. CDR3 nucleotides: TGTGCCAGTAAGGGGACTAGCGGGACTACTAGCTCCTACAATGAGCAGTTCTTC. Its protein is CASKGTSGTTSSYNEQFF.

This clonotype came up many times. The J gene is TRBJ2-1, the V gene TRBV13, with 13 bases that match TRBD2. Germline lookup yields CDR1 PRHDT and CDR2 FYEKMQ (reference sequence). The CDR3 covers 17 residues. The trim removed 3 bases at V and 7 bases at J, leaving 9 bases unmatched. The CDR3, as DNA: TGTGCCAGCAGCTTGGAGGGACTAGCGGGATCTCGGAATGAGCAGTTCTTC. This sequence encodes CASSLEGLAGSRNEQFF.

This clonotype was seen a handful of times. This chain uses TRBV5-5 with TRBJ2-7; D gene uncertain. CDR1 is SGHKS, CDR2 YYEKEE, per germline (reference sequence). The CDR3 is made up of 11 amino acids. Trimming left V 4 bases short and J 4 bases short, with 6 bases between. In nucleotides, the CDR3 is TGTGCCAGCAGCCAACGATACGAGCAGTACTTC. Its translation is CASSQRYEQYF.

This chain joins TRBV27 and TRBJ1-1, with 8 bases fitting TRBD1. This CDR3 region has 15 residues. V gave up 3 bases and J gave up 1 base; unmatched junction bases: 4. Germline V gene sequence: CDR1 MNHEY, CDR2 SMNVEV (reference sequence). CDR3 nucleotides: TGTGCCAGCAGTTTCGGTGGACAGGGGAACACTGAAGCTTTCTTT. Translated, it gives CASSFGGQGNTEAFF.

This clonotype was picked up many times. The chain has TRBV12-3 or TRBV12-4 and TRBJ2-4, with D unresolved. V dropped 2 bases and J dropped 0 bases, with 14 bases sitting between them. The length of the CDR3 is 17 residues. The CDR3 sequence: CASSLNEGLLAKNIQYF. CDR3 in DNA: TGTGCCAGCAGTTTAAACGAAGGCTTACTAGCCAAAAACATTCAGTACTTC.

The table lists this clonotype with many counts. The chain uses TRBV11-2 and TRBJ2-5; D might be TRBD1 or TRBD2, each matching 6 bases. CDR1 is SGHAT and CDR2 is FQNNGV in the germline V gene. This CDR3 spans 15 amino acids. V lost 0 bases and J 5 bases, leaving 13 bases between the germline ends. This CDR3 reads CASSLDVGGYETQYF. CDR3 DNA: TGTGCCAGCAGCTTAGACGTGGGGGGCTATGAGACCCAGTACTTC.

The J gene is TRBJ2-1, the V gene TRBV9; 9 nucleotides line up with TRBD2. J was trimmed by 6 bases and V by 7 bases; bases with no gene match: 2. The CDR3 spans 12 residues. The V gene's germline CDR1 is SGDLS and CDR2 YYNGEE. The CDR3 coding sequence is TGTGCCAGCGGGACTAGCCGCAATGAGCAGTTCTTC. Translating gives CASGTSRNEQFF.

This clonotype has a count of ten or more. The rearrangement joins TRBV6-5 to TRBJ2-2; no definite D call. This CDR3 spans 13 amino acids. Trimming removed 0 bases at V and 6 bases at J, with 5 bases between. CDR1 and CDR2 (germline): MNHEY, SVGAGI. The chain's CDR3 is CASSYSSPGELFF. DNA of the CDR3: TGTGCCAGCAGTTACTCTAGCCCCGGGGAGCTGTTTTTT.

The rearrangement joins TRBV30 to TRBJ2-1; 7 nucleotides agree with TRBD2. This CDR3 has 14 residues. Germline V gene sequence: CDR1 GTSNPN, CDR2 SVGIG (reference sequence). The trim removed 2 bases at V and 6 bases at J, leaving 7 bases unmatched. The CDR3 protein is CAWSITGGSNEQFF. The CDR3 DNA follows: TGTGCCTGGAGTATAACGGGAGGCAGCAATGAGCAGTTCTTC.

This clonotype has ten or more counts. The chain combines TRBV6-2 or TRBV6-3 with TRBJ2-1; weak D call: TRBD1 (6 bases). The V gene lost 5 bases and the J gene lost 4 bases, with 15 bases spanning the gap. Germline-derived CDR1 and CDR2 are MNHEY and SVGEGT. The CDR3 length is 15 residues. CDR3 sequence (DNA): TGTGCCAGCAGTCCACAGGGAGAAAAGTACAATGAGCAGTTCTTC. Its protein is CASSPQGEKYNEQFF.

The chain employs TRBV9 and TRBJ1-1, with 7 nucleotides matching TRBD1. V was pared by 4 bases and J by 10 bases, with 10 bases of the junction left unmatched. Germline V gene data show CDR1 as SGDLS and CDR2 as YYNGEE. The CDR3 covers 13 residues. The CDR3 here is CASSPRLYRGAFF. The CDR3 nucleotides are TGTGCCAGCAGCCCTAGGCTGTACAGGGGAGCTTTCTTT.

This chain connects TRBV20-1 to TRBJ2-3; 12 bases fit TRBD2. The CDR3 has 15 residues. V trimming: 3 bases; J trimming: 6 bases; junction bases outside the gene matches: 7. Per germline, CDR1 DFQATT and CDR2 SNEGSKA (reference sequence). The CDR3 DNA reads TGCAGTGCTAGGCCACTAGCGGGAGGTTGGGATACGCAGTATTTT. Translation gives CSARPLAGGWDTQYF.

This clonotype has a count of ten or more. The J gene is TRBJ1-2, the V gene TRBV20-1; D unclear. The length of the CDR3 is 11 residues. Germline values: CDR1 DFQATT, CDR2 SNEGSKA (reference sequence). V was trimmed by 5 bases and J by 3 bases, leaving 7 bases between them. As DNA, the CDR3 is TGCAGTGCTCCCCGGGACTATGGCTACACCTTC. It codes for CSAPRDYGYTF.

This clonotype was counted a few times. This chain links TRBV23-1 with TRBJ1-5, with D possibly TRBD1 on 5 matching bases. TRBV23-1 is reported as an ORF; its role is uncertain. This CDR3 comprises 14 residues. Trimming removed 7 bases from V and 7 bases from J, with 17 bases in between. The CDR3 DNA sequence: TGCGCCAGCACCCGCGGGCGGGGCGGACAGCCCCAGCATTTT. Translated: CASTRGRGGQPQHF.

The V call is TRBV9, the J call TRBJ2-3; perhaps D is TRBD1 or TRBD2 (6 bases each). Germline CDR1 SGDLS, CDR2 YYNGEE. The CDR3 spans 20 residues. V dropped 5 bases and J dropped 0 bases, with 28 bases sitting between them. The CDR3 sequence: CASSVSPGLPRGYSTDTQYF. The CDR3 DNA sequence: TGTGCCAGCAGTGTTTCTCCGGGACTCCCTAGGGGGTATAGCACAGATACGCAGTATTTT. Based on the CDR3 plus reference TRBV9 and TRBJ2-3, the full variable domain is DSGVTQTPKHLITATGQRVTLRCSPRSGDLSVYWYQQSLDQGLQFLIQYYNGEERAKGNILERFSAQQFPDLHSELNLSSLELGDSALYFCASSVSPGLPRGYSTDTQYFGPGTRLTVL.

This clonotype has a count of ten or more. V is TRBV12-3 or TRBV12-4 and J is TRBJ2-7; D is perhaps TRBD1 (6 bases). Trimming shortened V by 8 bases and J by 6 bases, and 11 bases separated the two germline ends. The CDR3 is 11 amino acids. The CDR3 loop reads CASVRGGEQYF. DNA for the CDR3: TGTGCCAGCGTGAGAGGGGGCGAGCAGTACTTC.

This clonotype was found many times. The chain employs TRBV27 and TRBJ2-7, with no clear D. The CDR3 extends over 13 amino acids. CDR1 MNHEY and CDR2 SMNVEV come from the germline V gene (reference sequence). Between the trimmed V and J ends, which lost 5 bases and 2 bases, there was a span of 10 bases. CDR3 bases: TGTGCCAGCAGTGTCTACCACACCTACGAGCAGTACTTC. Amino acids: CASSVYHTYEQYF.